This T cell receptor beta chain appears in the sequencing data of a study of T cells in Graves' hyperthyroidism and ophthalmopathy. Study-wide results and limits: Blood also contained most expanded thyroid clonotypes above 0.001. In simple terms, a model built on 13 V-J features told ophthalmopathy apart from stable hyperthyroidism.

The TCR beta CDR3 regions underwent amplification using RNA transcripts as the source. First-round RT-PCR of the TCR CDR3 relied on the HTBI primer set. TCRdb called the multiplex PCR reads again in MiXCR, with one record for every CDR3 protein. The table includes about 350,000 distinct CDR3 sequences, roughly 15% detected once. Patients with ophthalmopathy all had a Clinical Activity Score of at least 3, a NOSPECS grade of at least 4 and duration under 3 months. Each diagnosis drew on symptoms, thyroxine, TRAb, thyroid ultrasound and orbital computed tomography findings. Notes on this clonotype: Its antigen is not known.

Sequenced: blood. The TCR was taken from a woman aged 55-75 years with Graves' ophthalmopathy.

The DNA of the CDR3 is TGCGCCAGCAGTGAGGGGCAGGGCCGCTACGAGCAGTACTTC. Translation: CASSEGQGRYEQYF. The chain is built from TRBV10-2 and TRBJ2-7, with D tentatively TRBD1 (5 bases). The germline V gene encodes CDR1 WSHSY and CDR2 SAAADI. Trimming took 2 bases from V and 3 from J, leaving 11 bases between them. The CDR3 is made up of 14 amino acids.